These 21 T cell receptor beta chains came from one sample sequenced in a study of radiation and T cells in renal cell carcinoma. Time point described: blood 4 weeks post-SBRT, at nephrectomy. Sample treatment: 15 Gy SBRT to primary tumor, nephrectomy 4 weeks later. Generated by immunoSEQ multiplex PCR, the TCRdb table keeps only in-frame clones and is missing some. The sample has fewer than 200,000 clones; about 87% are singletons. This specimen consisted of blood, obtained from a patient whose treatment included radiotherapy and nephrectomy. These receptors were taken from a woman aged 45-65 years with renal cell carcinoma.

This chain joins TRBV5-6 and TRBJ2-2; 7 nucleotides agree with TRBD1. The CDR3 covers 14 residues. Germline V CDR1 and CDR2: SGHDT, YYEEEE. Unmatched junction bases numbered 8, after V lost 6 bases and J lost 6 bases. The CDR3 DNA sequence: TGTGCCAGCACCCTCAAACAGGGGCCCGGGGAGCTGTTTTTT. This encodes CASTLKQGPGELFF.

The chain recombines TRBV5-1 with TRBJ1-2; the match to TRBD1 covers 7 bases. This CDR3 comprises 13 residues. Trimming cost V 3 bases and J 4 bases; bases outside gene matches: 3. CDR1 is SGHRS, CDR2 YFSETQ, per germline. CDR3 residues: CASSSGTAYGYTF. CDR3 DNA: TGCGCCAGCAGCTCCGGGACAGCCTATGGCTACACCTTC.

The chain carries TRBV6-6 and TRBJ2-7, with a possible D match to TRBD1 (6 bases). V was clipped by 0 bases and J by 2 bases, with 14 bases between them. The CDR3 length is 16 residues. CDR1 is MNHNY and CDR2 is SVGAGI in the germline V gene (reference sequence). The CDR3 sequence: CASSYSNRAPTYEQYF. DNA of the CDR3: TGTGCCAGCAGTTACTCGAACAGGGCACCGACCTACGAGCAGTACTTC.

The CDR3 sequence is CASSYSGEAFF. The CDR3 region has the DNA TGTGCCAGCAGTTACTCAGGTGAAGCTTTCTTT. V usage is TRBV6-5 and J usage is TRBJ1-1, with unresolved D. The ends were cut back, 0 bases at V and 7 bases at J, with 3 bases in the middle. Germline CDR1 and CDR2: MNHEY and SVGAGI. The CDR3 runs 11 residues.

This clone appeared a single time. The chain carries TRBV7-9 and TRBJ1-2; a possible D gene is TRBD1 (5 bases). The V and J ends lost 5 bases and 4 bases respectively, with 14 bases between them. This CDR3 is built from 14 residues. CDR1 and CDR2 (germline): SEHNR, FQNEAQ (reference sequence). CDR3 residues: CASSLPTGGYGYTF. CDR3 in DNA: TGTGCCAGCAGCCTCCCCACCGGGGGCTATGGCTACACCTTC.

The genes are TRBV29-1 and TRBJ2-4; D call uncertain. V gave up 0 bases and J gave up 6 bases, with 15 bases separating them. Germline V gives CDR1 SQVTM, CDR2 ANQGSEA. The CDR3 loop spans 15 amino acids. The CDR3 DNA reads TGCAGCGTTGAAGACAGTCGAGGTCAGAGAAACATTCAGTACTTC. This codes for CSVEDSRGQRNIQYF.

The chain couples TRBV6-6 to TRBJ2-7; 8 bases fit TRBD1. The junction had 10 bases not matched to a gene; V was cut back by 5 bases and J by 7 bases. Germline values: CDR1 MNHNY, CDR2 SVGAGI (reference sequence). The CDR3 is 14 amino acids. CDR3 bases: TGTGCCAGCAGTGTAGGACAGGGTTCAGGGGAGCAGTACTTC. Its translation is CASSVGQGSGEQYF.

The rearrangement links TRBV6-1 to TRBJ1-6; no firm D call. From germline, CDR1 is MNHNS and CDR2 SASEGT. This CDR3 has 17 amino acids. V dropped 1 base and J dropped 6 bases, with 16 bases sitting between them. CDR3 amino acids: CASSEVLSGRGNSPLHF. In DNA, the CDR3 is TGTGCCAGCAGTGAAGTTCTTTCCGGGAGAGGTAATTCACCCCTCCACTTT.

The V call is TRBV27, the J call TRBJ1-2; 10 bases map to TRBD1. Germline trimming cut 5 bases from V and 7 bases from J; bases unmatched to any gene: 10. Germline CDR1 MNHEY, CDR2 SMNVEV (reference sequence). The CDR3 extends over 15 amino acids. CDR3 sequence: CASSPGQGKGSGYTF. In DNA, the CDR3 is TGTGCCAGCAGTCCGGGACAGGGGAAAGGTTCTGGCTACACCTTC.

The gene calls are TRBV5-1 and TRBJ1-1, with 7 bases fitting TRBD1. With 4 bases clipped from V and 1 base from J, the junction kept 4 bases outside the gene matches. This CDR3 has 14 amino acids. CDR1 and CDR2 (germline): SGHRS, YFSETQ. Written as DNA, the CDR3 is TGCGCCAGCAGCCAGGACAGGCAGAACACTGAAGCTTTCTTT. Amino acid sequence: CASSQDRQNTEAFF.

The chain has TRBV19 and TRBJ2-3; TRBD2 agrees at 8 bases. The germline gives CDR1 LNHDA, CDR2 SQIVND (reference sequence). The CDR3 is 16 residues long. V gave up 4 bases and J gave up 2 bases; unmatched junction bases: 8. CDR3 nucleotide sequence: TGTGCCAGTAGTAGTCTCGGGGGGGGCCCCACAGATACGCAGTATTTT. This sequence encodes CASSSLGGGPTDTQYF.

The J gene is TRBJ2-7, the V gene TRBV4-1, with 9 bases fitting TRBD2. J lost 3 bases, V lost 2 bases, and 8 bases had no gene match. This CDR3 is built from 16 residues. The germline CDR1 and CDR2 sequences are MGHRA and YSYEKL. CDR3 in amino acids: CASSQQTSGRIYEQYF. Written as DNA, the CDR3 is TGCGCCAGCAGCCAACAGACTAGCGGCCGGATCTACGAGCAGTACTTC.

This chain links TRBV7-2 with TRBJ1-5; 8 positions match TRBD1. Per the germline V gene, CDR1 is SGHTA and CDR2 is FQGNSA. Trimming removed 5 bases from V and 1 base from J; junction bases left unmatched: 4. The CDR3 is 15 amino acids. The CDR3 DNA sequence: TGTGCCAGCAGCCGGACAGGGTTGAGCAATCAGCCCCAGCATTTT. Amino acids: CASSRTGLSNQPQHF.

V usage is TRBV6-1 and J usage is TRBJ2-7; TRBD1 aligns across 7 bases. The CDR3 has 16 residues. V lost 1 base, J lost 1 base, and 7 bases stayed unmatched. Germline V gene lookup returns CDR1 MNHNS and CDR2 SASEGT. The CDR3 DNA sequence: TGTGCCAGCAGTGAAGGGGGACAGATCGGTTCCTACGAGCAGTACTTC. Encoded protein: CASSEGGQIGSYEQYF.

The CDR3 loop reads CASSPVPGLAGTYEQYF. In DNA form, the CDR3 reads TGTGCCAGCAGCCCGGTCCCGGGACTAGCGGGGACCTACGAGCAGTACTTC. The chain combines TRBV7-9 with TRBJ2-7, with 13 bases that match TRBD2. From germline, CDR1 is SEHNR and CDR2 FQNEAQ (reference sequence). This CDR3 is built from 17 residues. Trimming cost V 5 bases and J 2 bases; bases outside gene matches: 9.

The genes are TRBV12-1 and TRBJ1-5. TRBV12-1 is flagged as a pseudogene. This CDR3 is built from 15 residues. CDR3 DNA sequence: TGTGCCAGCAGCTTTGTAGGGTGTAGCAATCAGCCCCAGCATTTT. Translating it yields CASSFVGCSNQPQHF.

This clone was seen only a few times. The J gene is TRBJ1-5, the V gene TRBV30; no clear D. This CDR3 has 14 residues. The germline CDR1 and CDR2 sequences are GTSNPN and SVGIG (reference sequence). V gave up 2 bases and J gave up 0 bases, with 8 bases separating them. The CDR3 bases are TGTGCCTGGAGTATAGCGTATAGCAATCAGCCCCAGCATTTT. This sequence encodes CAWSIAYSNQPQHF.

The chain has TRBV5-1 and TRBJ1-1; possible D gene TRBD1, 6 bases. V was trimmed by 4 bases and J by 5 bases, leaving 24 bases between them. Germline lookup yields CDR1 SGHRS and CDR2 YFSETQ. This CDR3 is built from 17 residues. CDR3 in DNA: TGCGCCAGCAGCCCTCCCGATGGGGGGGTGAGGGGGACTGAAGCTTTCTTT. This codes for CASSPPDGGVRGTEAFF.

The CDR3 DNA sequence: TGCGCCAGCAGCCAGGCTCAGGGGGACCCTAACTATGGCTACACCTTC. Protein: CASSQAQGDPNYGYTF. This chain connects TRBV4-3 to TRBJ1-2; 7 positions agree with TRBD1. Germline CDR1 and CDR2: LGHNA and YSLEER. The length of the CDR3 is 16 residues. The V gene end was trimmed by 3 bases and the J gene end by 0 bases; junction bases not matched to a gene: 7.

This chain connects TRBV5-1 to TRBJ2-5; D gene ambiguous. Germline lookup yields CDR1 SGHRS and CDR2 YFSETQ. The V end was cut by 4 bases, the J end by 2 bases, with 3 bases between. This CDR3 contains 11 residues. The chain's CDR3 is CASSEQETQYF. As DNA, the CDR3 is TGCGCCAGCAGCGAACAAGAGACCCAGTACTTC.

The chain has TRBV19 and TRBJ1-5; perhaps TRBD1 as D (6 bases). Germline CDR1 and CDR2: LNHDA and SQIVND (reference sequence). V lost 3 bases and J 2 bases, leaving 20 bases between the germline ends. The CDR3 contains 18 residues. Here the CDR3 DNA reads TGTGCCAGTAGTATTCGGAGTCGTTGGGGGGCGGGCAATCAGCCCCAGCATTTT. This sequence encodes CASSIRSRWGAGNQPQHF.